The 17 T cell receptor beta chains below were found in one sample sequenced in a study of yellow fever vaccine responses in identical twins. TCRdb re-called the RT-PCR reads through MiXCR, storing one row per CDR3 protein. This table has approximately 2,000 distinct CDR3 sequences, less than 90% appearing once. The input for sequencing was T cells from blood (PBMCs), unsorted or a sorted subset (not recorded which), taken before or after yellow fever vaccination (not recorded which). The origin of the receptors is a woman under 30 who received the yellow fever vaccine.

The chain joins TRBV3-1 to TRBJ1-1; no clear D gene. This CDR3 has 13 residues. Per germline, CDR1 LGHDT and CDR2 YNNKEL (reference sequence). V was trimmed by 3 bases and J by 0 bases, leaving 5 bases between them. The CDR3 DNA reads TGTGCCAGCAGCCATGAGGTGAACACTGAAGCTTTCTTT. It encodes CASSHEVNTEAFF.

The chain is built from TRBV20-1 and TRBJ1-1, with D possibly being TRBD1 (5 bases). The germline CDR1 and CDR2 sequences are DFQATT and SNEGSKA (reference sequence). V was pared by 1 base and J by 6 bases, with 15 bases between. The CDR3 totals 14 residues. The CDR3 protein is CSARAIGDVSEAFF. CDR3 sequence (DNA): TGCAGTGCTAGAGCAATAGGGGATGTTTCTGAAGCTTTCTTT.

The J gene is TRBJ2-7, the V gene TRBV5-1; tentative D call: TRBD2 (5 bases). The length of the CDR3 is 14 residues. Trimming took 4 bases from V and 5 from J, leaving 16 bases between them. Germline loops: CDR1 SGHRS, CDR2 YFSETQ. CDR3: CASSPRETRNEQYF. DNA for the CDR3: TGCGCCAGCAGCCCCCGAGAAACTAGAAACGAGCAGTACTTC.

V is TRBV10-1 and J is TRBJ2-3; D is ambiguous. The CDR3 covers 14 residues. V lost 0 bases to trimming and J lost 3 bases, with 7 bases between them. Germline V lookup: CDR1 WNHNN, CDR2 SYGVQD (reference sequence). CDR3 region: CASSESRWTDTQYF. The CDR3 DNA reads TGCGCCAGCAGTGAGTCGAGGTGGACAGATACGCAGTATTTT.

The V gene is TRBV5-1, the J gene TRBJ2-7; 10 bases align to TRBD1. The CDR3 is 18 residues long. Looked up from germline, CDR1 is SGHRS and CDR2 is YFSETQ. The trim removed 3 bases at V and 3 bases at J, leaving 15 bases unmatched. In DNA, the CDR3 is TGCGCCAGCAGCTCCGGAACTAACCCCGGGACAGGGGACTACGAGCAGTACTTC. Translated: CASSSGTNPGTGDYEQYF.

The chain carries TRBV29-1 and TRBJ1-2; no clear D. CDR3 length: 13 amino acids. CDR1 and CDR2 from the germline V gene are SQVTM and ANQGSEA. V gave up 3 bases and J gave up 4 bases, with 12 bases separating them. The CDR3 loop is CSVDNSRTYGYTF. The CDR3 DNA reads TGCAGCGTTGATAATAGCAGGACCTATGGCTACACCTTC. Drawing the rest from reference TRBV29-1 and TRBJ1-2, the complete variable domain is SAVISQKPSRDICQRGTSLTIQCQVDSQVTMMFWYRQQPGQSLTLIATANQGSEATYESGFVIDKFPISRPNLTFSTLTVSNMSPEDSSIYLCSVDNSRTYGYTFGSGTRLTVV.

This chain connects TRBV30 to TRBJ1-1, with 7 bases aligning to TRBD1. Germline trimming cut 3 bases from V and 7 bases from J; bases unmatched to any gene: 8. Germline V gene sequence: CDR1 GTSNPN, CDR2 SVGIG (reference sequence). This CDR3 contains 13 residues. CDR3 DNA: TGTGCCTGGAGCACGACAGGGTGCGGTGAAGCTTTCTTT. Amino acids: CAWSTTGCGEAFF. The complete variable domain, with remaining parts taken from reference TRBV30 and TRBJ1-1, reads SQTIHQWPATLVQPVGSPLSLECTVEGTSNPNLYWYRQAAGRGLQLLFYSVGIGQISSEVPQNLSASRPQDRQFILSSKKLLLSDSGFYLCAWSTTGCGEAFFGQGTRLTVV.

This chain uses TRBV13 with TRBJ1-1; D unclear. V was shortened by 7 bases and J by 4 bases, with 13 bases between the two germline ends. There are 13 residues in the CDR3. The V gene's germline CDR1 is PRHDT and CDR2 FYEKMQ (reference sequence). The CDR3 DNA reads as TGTGCCAGCATTAGGCCCGGCGCCACTGAAGCTTTCTTT. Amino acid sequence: CASIRPGATEAFF.

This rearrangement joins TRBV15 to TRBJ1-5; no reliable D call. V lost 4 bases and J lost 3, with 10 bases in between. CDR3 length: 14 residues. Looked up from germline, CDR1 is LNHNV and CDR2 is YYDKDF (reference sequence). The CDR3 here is CATSTPGYNQPQHF. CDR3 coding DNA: TGTGCCACCAGCACCCCGGGGTACAATCAGCCCCAGCATTTT.

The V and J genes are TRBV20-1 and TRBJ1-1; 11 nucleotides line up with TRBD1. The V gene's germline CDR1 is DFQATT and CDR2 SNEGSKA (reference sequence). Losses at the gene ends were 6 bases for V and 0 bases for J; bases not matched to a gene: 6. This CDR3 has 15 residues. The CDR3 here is CSATGTGGMNTEAFF. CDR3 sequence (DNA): TGCAGTGCAACCGGGACAGGGGGAATGAACACTGAAGCTTTCTTT.

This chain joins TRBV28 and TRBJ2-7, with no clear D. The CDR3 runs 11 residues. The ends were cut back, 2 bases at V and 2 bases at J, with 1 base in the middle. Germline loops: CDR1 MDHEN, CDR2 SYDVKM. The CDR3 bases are TGTGCCAGCAGTTTAACCTACGAGCAGTACTTC. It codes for CASSLTYEQYF.

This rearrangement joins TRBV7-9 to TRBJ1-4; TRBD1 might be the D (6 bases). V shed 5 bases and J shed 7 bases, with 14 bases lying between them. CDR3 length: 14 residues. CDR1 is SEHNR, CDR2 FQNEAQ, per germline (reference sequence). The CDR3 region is CASSQTGNREKLFF. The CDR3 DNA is TGTGCCAGCAGCCAGACAGGCAACCGTGAAAAACTGTTTTTT.

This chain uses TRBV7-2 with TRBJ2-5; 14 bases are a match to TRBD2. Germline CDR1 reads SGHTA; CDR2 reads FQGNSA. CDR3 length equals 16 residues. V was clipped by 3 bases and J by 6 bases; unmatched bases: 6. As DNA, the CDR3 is TGTGCCAGCAGCTTGGGACTAGCGGGAGCTGAGCAGACCCAGTACTTC. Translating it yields CASSLGLAGAEQTQYF.

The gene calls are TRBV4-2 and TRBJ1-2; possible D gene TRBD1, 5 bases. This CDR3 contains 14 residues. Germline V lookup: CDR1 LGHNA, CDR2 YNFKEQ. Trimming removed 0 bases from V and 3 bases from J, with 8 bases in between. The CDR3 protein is CASSQDLGDYGYTF. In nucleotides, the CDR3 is TGTGCCAGCAGCCAAGATTTGGGGGACTATGGCTACACCTTC.

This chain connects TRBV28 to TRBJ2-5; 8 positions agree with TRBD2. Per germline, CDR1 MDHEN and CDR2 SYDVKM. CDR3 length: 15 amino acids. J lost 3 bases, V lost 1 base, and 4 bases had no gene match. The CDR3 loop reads CASSLFSGTKETQYF. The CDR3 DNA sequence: TGTGCCAGCAGTTTATTTAGCGGGACGAAAGAGACCCAGTACTTC.

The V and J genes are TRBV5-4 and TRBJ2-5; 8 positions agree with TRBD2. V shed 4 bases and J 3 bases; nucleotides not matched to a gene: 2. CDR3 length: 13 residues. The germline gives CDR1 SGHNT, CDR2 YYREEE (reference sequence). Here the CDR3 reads CASSVGREETQYF. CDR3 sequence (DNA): TGTGCCAGCAGCGTCGGGAGGGAAGAGACCCAGTACTTC.

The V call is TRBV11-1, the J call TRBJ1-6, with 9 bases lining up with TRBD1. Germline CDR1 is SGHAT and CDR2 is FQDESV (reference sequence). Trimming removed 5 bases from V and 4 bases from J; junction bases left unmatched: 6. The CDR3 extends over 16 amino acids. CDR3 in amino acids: CASSPRDRAYNSPLHF. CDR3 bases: TGTGCCAGCAGCCCCCGGGACAGGGCGTATAATTCACCCCTCCACTTT.